Presented here are 10 T cell receptor beta chains from one specimen sequenced in a study of regulatory T cells in long-lasting Graves disease. With iRepertoire HTBI primers and Arm-PCR of CDR3 regions, TCR beta libraries were built. TCRdb re-analysed the multiplex PCR reads in MiXCR, keeping a single row per CDR3 protein. The repertoire has 420,000 or so distinct CDR3 sequences, approximately 16% of them found once; the top ten carry approximately 22%. The time point here: newly diagnosed GD, antithyroid drugs for less than 3 months. RNA isolated from PBMCs was used to make the TCR library. The same specimen was also included in a second study, on T cells in Graves' hyperthyroidism and ophthalmopathy.

Sequenced material: peripheral blood mononuclear cells (PBMCs), taken at new diagnosis, from a patient treated with antithyroid drugs. These TCRs come from a young woman with Graves disease.

To note about this clonotype: This may be a read error, as it is one base from a much larger clone. This chain connects TRBV6-2 or TRBV6-3 to TRBJ1-3, with D possibly TRBD1 on 5 matching bases. Per germline, CDR1 MNHEY and CDR2 SVGEGT. The length of the CDR3 is 16 residues. DNA for the CDR3: TGTGCCAGCAGTGAACGGGGACTTCTCTCTGGAAGCACCATATATTTT. It codes for CASSERGLLSGSTIYF.

This clonotype was detected many times. The V call is TRBV11-2, the J call TRBJ2-3; no clear D gene. This CDR3 contains 15 residues. The V end was cut by 5 bases, the J end by 6 bases, with 18 bases between. CDR1 and CDR2 from the germline V gene are SGHAT and FQNNGV. The CDR3, as DNA: TGTGCCAGCAGCCGCCGGAATCCCCCCAGTGATACGCAGTATTTT. This codes for CASSRRNPPSDTQYF.

This clonotype showed up just a few times. This sequence joins TRBV4-3 and TRBJ2-1; a possible D gene is TRBD2 (6 bases). CDR3 length equals 16 residues. V was cut by 0 bases and J by 4 bases, with 13 bases left in between. The germline gives CDR1 LGHNA, CDR2 YSLEER. CDR3: CASSQEPSDLYNEQFF. DNA for the CDR3: TGCGCCAGCAGCCAAGAGCCTAGCGATTTGTACAATGAGCAGTTCTTC.

This rearrangement joins TRBV6-1 to TRBJ2-5, with 9 bases lining up with TRBD2. CDR1 and CDR2 (germline): MNHNS, SASEGT. The CDR3 contains 15 residues. Trimming at V came to 6 bases and at J to 7 bases, leaving 12 bases not matched to a gene. CDR3 sequence reads: CASRRTGRAGGTQYF. The CDR3 DNA reads as TGTGCCAGCAGGAGAACCGGGAGAGCGGGGGGGACCCAGTACTTC.

The chain links TRBV20-1 to TRBJ2-5, with TRBD2 matching over 8 bases. Germline V gives CDR1 DFQATT, CDR2 SNEGSKA (reference sequence). Trimming removed 3 bases from V and 1 base from J; junction bases left unmatched: 7. The CDR3 has 15 residues. The CDR3 loop is CSASSQREIQETQYF. The CDR3 DNA is TGCAGTGCTAGTTCCCAGCGGGAGATCCAAGAGACCCAGTACTTC.

This clonotype has just a few counts. V usage is TRBV28 and J usage is TRBJ1-5, with a possible D match to TRBD1 (6 bases). CDR3 length: 19 amino acids. V lost 3 bases, J lost 0 bases, and 21 bases lay in between. CDR1 and CDR2 from the germline V gene are MDHEN and SYDVKM. CDR3 sequence (DNA): TGTGCCAGCAGTTTTAAAGAAACCGTACAGGGTAGTAGCAATCAGCCCCAGCATTTT. This encodes CASSFKETVQGSSNQPQHF.

This clonotype has at least ten counts. The rearrangement uses TRBV24-1 and TRBJ2-3, with TRBD1 matching over 9 bases. CDR3 length: 17 residues. Germline CDR1 is KGHDR and CDR2 is SFDVKD. The V gene end was trimmed by 4 bases and the J gene end by 2 bases; junction bases not matched to a gene: 9. DNA of the CDR3: TGTGCCACCAGTGAGCAAAACCGGGACAGGGCCACAGATACGCAGTATTTT. This encodes CATSEQNRDRATDTQYF.

The rearrangement joins TRBV6-2 or TRBV6-3 to TRBJ2-1, with D uncertain. Deletions cut 0 bases from V and 6 bases from J, with 9 bases between. The CDR3 spans 14 residues. Per the germline V gene, CDR1 is MNHEY and CDR2 is SVGEGT. In DNA, the CDR3 is TGTGCCAGCAGTTACTCTCGGCAGCTCAATGAGCAGTTCTTC. Its translation is CASSYSRQLNEQFF.

This clonotype is a singleton in its sample. The rearrangement links TRBV12-3 or TRBV12-4 to TRBJ1-5; no reliable D call. The J call may be mistaken, given a closer DNA end match to TRBJ2-3. There are 15 residues in the CDR3. CDR3 protein: CASSLAAPNNQPQYF. CDR3 bases: TGTGCCAGCAGTTTAGCTGCGCCTAACAATCAGCCCCAGTATTTT.

The CDR3 region has the DNA TGTGCCAGCAGCTTAGGTGGAGGAGCGGGAGTTGTGGTGTCCGAGCAGTACTTC. Translated: CASSLGGGAGVVVSEQYF. The chain has TRBV7-9 and TRBJ2-7; 8 nucleotides agree with TRBD2. The CDR3 length is 18 residues. The germline CDR1 and CDR2 sequences are SEHNR and FQNEAQ (reference sequence). Losses at the gene ends were 1 base for V and 6 bases for J; bases not matched to a gene: 17.